This TCR beta chain was documented in a study of molecular identifiers for immune sequencing clone quantification. This CDR3 spans 12 amino acids. Germline V gene sequence: CDR1 SEHNR, CDR2 FQNEAQ (reference sequence). Trimming took 5 bases from V and 6 from J, leaving 8 bases between them. TCRdb re-called the PCR reads through MiXCR, storing one row per CDR3 protein. The profile shows 460,000 or so distinct CDR3 sequences, over 20% of them singletons. This clonotype was seen ten or more times. The sequenced material came from naive CD8+ T cells from blood, with Jurkat cell RNA spiked in. Sample subset: FACS-sorted CD8+CD4-CCR7+CD45RA+ naive T cells. The clonotype was recovered from a human donor in good health. Some libraries in this study had Jurkat cell RNA spiked in. The chain joins TRBV7-9 to TRBJ1-5; D is unclear. CDR3 bases: TGTGCCAGCAGCGGTAGTGGTCAGCCCCAGCATTTT. This codes for CASSGSGQPQHF.